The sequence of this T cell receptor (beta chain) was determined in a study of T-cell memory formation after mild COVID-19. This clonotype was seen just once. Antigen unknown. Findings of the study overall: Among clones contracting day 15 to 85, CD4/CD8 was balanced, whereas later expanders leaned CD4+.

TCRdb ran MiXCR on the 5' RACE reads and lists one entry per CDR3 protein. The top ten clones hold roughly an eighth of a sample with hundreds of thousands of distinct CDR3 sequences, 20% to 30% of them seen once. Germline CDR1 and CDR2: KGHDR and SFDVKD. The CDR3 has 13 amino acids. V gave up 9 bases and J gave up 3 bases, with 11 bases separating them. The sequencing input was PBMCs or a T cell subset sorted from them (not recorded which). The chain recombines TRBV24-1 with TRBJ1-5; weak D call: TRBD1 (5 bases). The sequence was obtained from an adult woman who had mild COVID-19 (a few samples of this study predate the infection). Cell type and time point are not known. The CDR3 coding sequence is TGTGCCACCGGCCAGGGCCTCAATCAGCCCCAGCATTTT. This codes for CATGQGLNQPQHF.